Listed here is a single T cell receptor beta chain. No antigen is known for it. The source of the sample is a study of blood T cells in healthy people across ages. Study outcomes and limitations: Diversity was higher, and naive CD4+ cells more numerous, in long-lived donors than in aged donors. There was a strong correlation between TCR beta diversity and naive T cell percentage.

Next came a second PCR, run for roughly 6 to 11 cycles, which used a sample-barcoded 5' primer along with a J-beta primer mix. Each cDNA molecule carried a tag from a template-switch adaptor that contained 12 random nucleotides. TCRdb reprocessed the 5' RACE reads via MiXCR and lists one record per CDR3 protein. Among some 900,000 distinct CDR3 sequences listed, about 44% were seen once. Peripheral blood samples of roughly 9.8 milliliters were drawn from each donor. Germline assignment: CDR1 MGHRA and CDR2 YSYEKL. The V and J ends lost 0 bases and 9 bases respectively, with 29 bases between them. The CDR3 sequence is 19 residues long.

Sequencing was done on a sample of blood. This TCR was recovered from a man aged 25-40 years in good health. The rearrangement uses TRBV4-1 and TRBJ1-2; D remains unclear. The CDR3 DNA follows: TGCGCCAGCAGCCAAGAAATCGGGGTCTGGCCGGCGGCCTCATATCGCTACACCTTC. Translation: CASSQEIGVWPAASYRYTF.